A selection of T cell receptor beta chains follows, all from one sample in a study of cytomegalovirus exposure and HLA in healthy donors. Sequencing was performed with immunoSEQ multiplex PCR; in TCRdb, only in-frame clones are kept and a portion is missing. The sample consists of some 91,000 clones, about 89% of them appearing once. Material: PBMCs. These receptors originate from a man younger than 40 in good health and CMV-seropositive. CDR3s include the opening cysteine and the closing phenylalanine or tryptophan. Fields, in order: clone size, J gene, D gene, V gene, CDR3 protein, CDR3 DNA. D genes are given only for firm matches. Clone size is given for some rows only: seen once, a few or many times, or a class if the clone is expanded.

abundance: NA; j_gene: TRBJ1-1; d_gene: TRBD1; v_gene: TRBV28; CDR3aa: CASTQGGGLGTEAFF; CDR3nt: TGTGCCAGCACCCAGGGGGGCGGGTTGGGCACTGAAGCTTTCTTT
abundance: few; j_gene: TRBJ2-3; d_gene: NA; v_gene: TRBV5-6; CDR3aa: CASRKRGTQYF; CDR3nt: TGTGCCAGCAGGAAAAGGGGTACGCAGTATTTT
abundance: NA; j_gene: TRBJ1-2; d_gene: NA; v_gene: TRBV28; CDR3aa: CASSWDLRGYTF; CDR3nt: TGTGCCAGCAGTTGGGACTTAAGGGGCTACACCTTC
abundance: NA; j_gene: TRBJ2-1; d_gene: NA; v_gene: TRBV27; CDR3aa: CASSPGTRGNEQFF; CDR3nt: TGTGCCAGCAGCCCCGGGACACGAGGGAATGAGCAGTTCTTC
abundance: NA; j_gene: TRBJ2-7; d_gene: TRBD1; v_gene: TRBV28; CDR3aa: CASSLLGQGAYEQYF; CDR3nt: TGTGCCAGCAGTTTGCTCGGACAGGGGGCCTACGAGCAGTACTTC
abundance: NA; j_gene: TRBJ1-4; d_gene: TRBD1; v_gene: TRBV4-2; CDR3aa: CASSTGQNNEKLFF; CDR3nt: TGTGCCAGCAGCACGGGACAGAATAATGAAAAACTGTTTTTT
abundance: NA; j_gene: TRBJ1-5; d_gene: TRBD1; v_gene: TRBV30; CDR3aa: CAWSEDRSNQPQHF; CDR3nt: TGTGCCTGGAGCGAGGACAGGAGCAATCAGCCCCAGCATTTT
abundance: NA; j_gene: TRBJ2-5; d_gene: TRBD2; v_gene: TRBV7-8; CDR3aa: CASSPTTSGRQETQYF; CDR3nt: TGTGCCAGCAGCCCGACGACTAGCGGGAGACAAGAGACCCAGTACTTC
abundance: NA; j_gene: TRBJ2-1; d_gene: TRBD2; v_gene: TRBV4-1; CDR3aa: CASSQLLAGGGNEQFF; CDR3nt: TGCGCCAGCAGCCAACTCCTAGCGGGCGGGGGGAATGAGCAGTTCTTC
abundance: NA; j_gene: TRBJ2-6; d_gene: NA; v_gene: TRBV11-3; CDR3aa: CASSLGGPGANVLTF; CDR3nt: TGTGCCAGCAGCTTGGGGGGTCCTGGGGCCAACGTCCTGACTTTC
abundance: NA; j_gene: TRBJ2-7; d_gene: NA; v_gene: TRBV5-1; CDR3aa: CASSPGFRGTDEQYF; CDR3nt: TGCGCCAGCAGCCCCGGGTTTAGGGGCACGGACGAGCAGTACTTC
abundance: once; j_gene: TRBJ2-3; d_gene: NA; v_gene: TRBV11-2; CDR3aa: CASSLVPGQMPTDTQYF; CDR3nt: TGTGCCAGCAGCTTAGTCCCGGGACAAATGCCCACAGATACGCAGTATTTT
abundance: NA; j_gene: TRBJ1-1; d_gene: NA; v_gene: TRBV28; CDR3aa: CASSLGRGGPEAFF; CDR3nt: TGTGCCAGCAGTTTAGGCAGAGGGGGACCTGAAGCTTTCTTT
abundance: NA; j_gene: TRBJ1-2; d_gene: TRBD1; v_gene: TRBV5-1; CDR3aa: CASSTPDRDYGYTF; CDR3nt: TGCGCCAGCAGTACTCCGGACAGGGACTATGGCTACACCTTC
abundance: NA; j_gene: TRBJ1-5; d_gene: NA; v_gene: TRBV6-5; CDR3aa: CASTIGVGQPQHF; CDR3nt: TGTGCCAGCACTATAGGGGTAGGTCAGCCCCAGCATTTT
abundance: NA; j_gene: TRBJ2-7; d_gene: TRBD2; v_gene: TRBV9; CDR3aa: CASSVRYSGSEQYF; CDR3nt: TGTGCCAGCAGCGTACGATATAGCGGGAGCGAGCAGTACTTC
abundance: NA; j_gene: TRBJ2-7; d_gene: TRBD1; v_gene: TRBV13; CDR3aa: CASSRVGQGASGEQYF; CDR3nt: TGTGCCAGCAGCCGCGTCGGACAGGGGGCTTCGGGCGAGCAGTACTTC
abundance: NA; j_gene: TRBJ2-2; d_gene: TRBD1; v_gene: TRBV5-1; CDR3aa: CASSQGQGDTGELFF; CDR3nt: TGCGCCAGCAGCCAGGGACAGGGGGACACCGGGGAGCTGTTTTTT
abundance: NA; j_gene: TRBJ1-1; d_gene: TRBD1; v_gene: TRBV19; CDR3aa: CASSMGQGGTEAFF; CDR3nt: TGTGCCAGTAGTATGGGACAGGGGGGGACTGAAGCTTTCTTT
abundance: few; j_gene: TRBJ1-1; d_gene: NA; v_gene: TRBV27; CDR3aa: CASSFWPQATEAFF; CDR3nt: TGTGCCAGCAGTTTCTGGCCACAGGCTACTGAAGCTTTCTTT
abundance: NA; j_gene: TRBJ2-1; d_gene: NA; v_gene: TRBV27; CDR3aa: CASSFGGLERQFF; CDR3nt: TGTGCCAGCAGTTTCGGGGGGCTCGAAAGGCAGTTCTTC
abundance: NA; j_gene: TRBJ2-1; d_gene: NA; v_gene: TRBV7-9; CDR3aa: CASSLLGQANYNEQFF; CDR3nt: TGTGCCAGCAGCTTATTGGGTCAGGCGAACTACAATGAGCAGTTCTTC
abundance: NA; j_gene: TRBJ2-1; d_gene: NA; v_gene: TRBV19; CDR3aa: CASSIDLESYNEQFF; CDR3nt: TGTGCCAGTAGTATAGACCTAGAGAGTTACAATGAGCAGTTCTTC
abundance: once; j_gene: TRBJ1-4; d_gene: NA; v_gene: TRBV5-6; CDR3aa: CASSLFRAPKDEKLFF; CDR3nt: TGTGCCAGCAGCTTGTTCAGGGCTCCTAAGGATGAAAAACTGTTTTTT
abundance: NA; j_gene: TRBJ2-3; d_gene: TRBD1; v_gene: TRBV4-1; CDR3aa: CASRPFGQADTQYF; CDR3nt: TGCGCCAGCAGACCCTTTGGACAGGCAGATACGCAGTATTTT
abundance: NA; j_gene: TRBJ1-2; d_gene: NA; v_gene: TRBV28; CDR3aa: CASSFYGDGYTF; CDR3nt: TGTGCCAGCAGTTTCTACGGAGATGGCTACACCTTC
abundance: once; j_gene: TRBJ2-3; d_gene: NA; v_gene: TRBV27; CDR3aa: CASSLTGPNTDTQYF; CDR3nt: TGTGCCAGCAGTTTGACAGGCCCCAACACAGATACGCAGTATTTT
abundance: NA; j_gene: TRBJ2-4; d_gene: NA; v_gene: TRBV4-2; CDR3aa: CASSPSGGGLNIQYF; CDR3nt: TGTGCCAGCAGCCCCTCAGGAGGGGGCCTAAACATTCAGTACTTC
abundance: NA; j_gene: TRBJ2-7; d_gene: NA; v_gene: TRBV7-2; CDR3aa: CASSLGGLADEQYF; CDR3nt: TGTGCCAGCAGCTTAGGAGGTCTGGCGGACGAGCAGTACTTC
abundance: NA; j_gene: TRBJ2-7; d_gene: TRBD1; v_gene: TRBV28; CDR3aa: CASSFGTGLRGAQYF; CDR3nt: TGTGCCAGCAGTTTTGGGACAGGTCTACGAGGGGCGCAGTACTTC
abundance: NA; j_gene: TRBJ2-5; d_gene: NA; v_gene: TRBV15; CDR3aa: CATSRDKRFSGETQYF; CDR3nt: TGTGCCACCAGCAGAGATAAGAGATTCTCGGGAGAGACCCAGTACTTC
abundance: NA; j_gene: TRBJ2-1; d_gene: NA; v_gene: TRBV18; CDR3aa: CASSTQRYNEQFF; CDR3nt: TGTGCCAGCTCAACGCAGCGCTACAATGAGCAGTTCTTC
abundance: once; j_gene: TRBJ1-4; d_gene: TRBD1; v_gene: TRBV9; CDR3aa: CASSVSGTGTEKLFF; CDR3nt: TGTGCCAGCAGCGTCTCCGGGACAGGCACCGAAAAACTGTTTTTT
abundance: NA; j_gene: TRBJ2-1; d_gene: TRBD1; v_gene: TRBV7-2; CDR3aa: CASSSRQGDYNEQFF; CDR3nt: TGTGCCAGCAGCTCCCGACAGGGGGACTACAATGAGCAGTTCTTC
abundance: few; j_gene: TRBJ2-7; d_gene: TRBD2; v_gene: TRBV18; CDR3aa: CASSPRRTSGSVYEQYF; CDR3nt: TGTGCCAGCTCACCACGTAGGACTAGCGGGAGCGTCTACGAGCAGTACTTC
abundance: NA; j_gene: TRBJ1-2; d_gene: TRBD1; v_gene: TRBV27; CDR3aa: CASRMQGADYGYTF; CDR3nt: TGTGCCAGCAGAATGCAGGGGGCGGACTATGGCTACACCTTC
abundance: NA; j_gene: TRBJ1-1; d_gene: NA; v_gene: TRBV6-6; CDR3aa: CASSDRQDTEAFF; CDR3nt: TGTGCCAGCAGCGACCGACAGGACACTGAGGCTTTCTTT
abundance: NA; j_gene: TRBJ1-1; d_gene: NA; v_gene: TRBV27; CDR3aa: CASSPDQGFTEAFF; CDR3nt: TGTGCCAGCAGTCCCGATCAGGGGTTCACTGAAGCTTTCTTT
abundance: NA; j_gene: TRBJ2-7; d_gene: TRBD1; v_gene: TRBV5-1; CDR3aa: CASKQGNHEQYF; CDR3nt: TGCGCCAGCAAACAGGGGAACCACGAGCAGTACTTC
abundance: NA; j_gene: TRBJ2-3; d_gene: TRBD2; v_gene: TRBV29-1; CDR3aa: CSVSGTSGKADTQYF; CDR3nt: TGCAGCGTGTCCGGGACTAGCGGGAAGGCAGATACGCAGTATTTT
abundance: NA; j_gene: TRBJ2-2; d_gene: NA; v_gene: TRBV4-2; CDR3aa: CASSLIAVSNTGELFF; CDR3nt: TGTGCCAGCAGCCTAATAGCGGTCTCGAACACCGGGGAGCTGTTTTTT